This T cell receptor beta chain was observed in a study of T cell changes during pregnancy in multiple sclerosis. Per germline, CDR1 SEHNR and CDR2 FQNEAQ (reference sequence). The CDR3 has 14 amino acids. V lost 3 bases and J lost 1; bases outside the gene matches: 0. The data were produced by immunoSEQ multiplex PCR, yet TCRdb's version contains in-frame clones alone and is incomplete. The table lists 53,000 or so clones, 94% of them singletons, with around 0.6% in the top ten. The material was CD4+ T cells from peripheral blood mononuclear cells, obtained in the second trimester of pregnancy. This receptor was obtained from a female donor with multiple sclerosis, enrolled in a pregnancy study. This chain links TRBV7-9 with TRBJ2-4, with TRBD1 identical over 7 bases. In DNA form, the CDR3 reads TGTGCCAGCAGCTTGGACAGGGCCAAAAACATTCAGTACTTC. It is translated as CASSLDRAKNIQYF.